This entry lists 27 T cell receptor beta chains sequenced from one sample in a study of blood T cells in healthy people across ages. A second roughly 7 to 12 cycle PCR used barcoded and J-beta primers. TCRdb re-analysed the 5' RACE reads in MiXCR, keeping a single row per CDR3 protein. The table records over a million distinct CDR3 sequences, roughly 40% of them present only once. The sequencing sample was made of blood. These receptors were obtained from a woman between 18 and 29 years old in good health.

This clonotype has just a few counts. This chain connects TRBV7-9 to TRBJ1-5, with no clear D. CDR1 and CDR2 (germline): SEHNR, FQNEAQ (reference sequence). The CDR3 extends over 13 amino acids. Between the trimmed V and J ends, which lost 5 bases and 7 bases, there was a span of 12 bases. The CDR3 DNA is TGTGCCAGCAGCAACGACGCCGCCCAGCCCCAGCATTTT. As protein: CASSNDAAQPQHF.

This clonotype was counted a few times. The genes are TRBV20-1 and TRBJ2-1; unclear D gene. The CDR3 sequence is 16 residues long. The germline gives CDR1 DFQATT, CDR2 SNEGSKA (reference sequence). Trimming removed 2 bases at V and 0 bases at J, with 14 bases between. This CDR3 is CSARITLARSYNEQFF. CDR3 DNA: TGCAGTGCTAGAATTACTTTGGCCCGCTCCTACAATGAGCAGTTCTTC.

Turning to this clonotype: One end of the junction does not line up with germline, which may come from a read error. This chain uses TRBV29-1 with TRBJ2-1; TRBD2 matches 7 bases. The CDR3 covers 15 residues. Looked up from germline, CDR1 is SQVTM and CDR2 is ANQGSEA. The CDR3 DNA sequence: TGCAGCGTTGAACCCCAGCGGGGAGCCTACTATGAGCAGTTCTTC. It yields the protein CSVEPQRGAYYEQFF.

The V gene is TRBV14, the J gene TRBJ2-1; 9 positions match TRBD1. The J segment lost 6 bases and the V segment lost 0 bases, leaving 9 bases of the junction unmatched. The CDR3 spans 17 residues. CDR1 is SGHDN, CDR2 FVKESK, per germline. The chain's CDR3 is CASSQDRGTGYGNEQFF. The CDR3 bases are TGTGCCAGCAGCCAAGATCGGGGGACAGGGTACGGCAATGAGCAGTTCTTC.

The CDR3 bases are TGTGCCAGCAGCCACCATCGGTTGGGGGGGGCCTTTCTAACAGATACGCAGTATTTT. Residues: CASSHHRLGGAFLTDTQYF. The chain joins TRBV6-4 to TRBJ2-3; a weak D match, TRBD2 (7 bases). With 6 bases removed from V and 3 bases from J, the gap between germline ends came to 28 bases. Germline V CDR1 and CDR2: MRHNA, SNTAGT. The CDR3 spans 19 residues.

The V call is TRBV7-9, the J call TRBJ2-4; perhaps TRBD1 as D (6 bases). The J call may not be correct, given that the DNA end is closer to TRBJ2-5. The V gene's germline CDR1 is SEHNR and CDR2 FQNEAQ (reference sequence). The CDR3 contains 14 residues. CDR3 sequence: CASSFWTVKETQYF. As DNA, the CDR3 is TGTGCCAGCAGCTTCTGGACAGTCAAAGAGACCCAGTACTTC.

This clonotype has just a few counts. In DNA, the CDR3 is TGCAGTGCTCCTGACAGGGGGACGGGTGGCTACACCTTC. This sequence encodes CSAPDRGTGGYTF. The chain employs TRBV20-1 and TRBJ1-2; the match to TRBD1 covers 9 bases. CDR3 size: 13 residues. V lost 5 bases, J lost 7 bases, and 8 bases stayed unmatched. CDR1 and CDR2 (germline): DFQATT, SNEGSKA (reference sequence).

This chain joins TRBV20-1 and TRBJ1-4, with D possibly TRBD1 on 5 matching bases. V lost 3 bases and J 4 bases, leaving 15 bases between the germline ends. The CDR3 has 15 amino acids. Germline assignment: CDR1 DFQATT and CDR2 SNEGSKA (reference sequence). In nucleotides, the CDR3 is TGCAGTGCTAGGCCCCCCGCCGACAGTAATGAAAAACTGTTTTTT. Residues: CSARPPADSNEKLFF.

This rearrangement joins TRBV10-3 to TRBJ2-5, with 12 bases aligning to TRBD2. CDR3 length: 16 amino acids. In germline, CDR1 is ENHRY, CDR2 SYGVKD. V gave up 6 bases and J gave up 2 bases; unmatched junction bases: 7. CDR3 nucleotide sequence: TGTGCCATCAGGGAACAACTAGCGGGGGGACAAGAGACCCAGTACTTC. Its translation is CAIREQLAGGQETQYF.

The V and J genes are TRBV30 and TRBJ2-1; 7 nucleotides agree with TRBD2. There are 13 residues in the CDR3. Germline trimming cut 0 bases from V and 10 bases from J; bases unmatched to any gene: 6. The germline CDR1 and CDR2 sequences are GTSNPN and SVGIG (reference sequence). CDR3 amino acids: CAWSVERGYEQFF. For the CDR3, the DNA is TGTGCCTGGAGTGTAGAGCGGGGTTACGAGCAGTTCTTC.

This chain links TRBV4-2 with TRBJ2-7, with D maybe TRBD2 (5 bases). V was clipped by 3 bases and J by 7 bases, with 22 bases between them. Germline lookup yields CDR1 LGHNA and CDR2 YNFKEQ. The CDR3 has 16 amino acids. CDR3 sequence (DNA): TGTGCCAGCAGCCATGAGTTTGGACCTCTCGGGATGGAGCAGTACTTC. It codes for CASSHEFGPLGMEQYF.

The chain uses TRBV7-2 and TRBJ2-7; 10 positions match TRBD2. Germline CDR1 reads SGHTA; CDR2 reads FQGNSA. V dropped 5 bases and J dropped 1; count of bases not matched to a gene: 8. The CDR3 consists of 16 residues. CDR3 coding DNA: TGTGCCAGCAGCACAAGAGCACTAGCGGGATCCTACGAGCAGTACTTC. This translates into CASSTRALAGSYEQYF. The full variable domain, completed using reference TRBV7-2 and TRBJ2-7, is GAGVSQSPSNKVTEKGKDVELRCDPISGHTALYWYRQSLGQGLEFLIYFQGNSAPDKSGLPSDRFSAERTGGSVSTLTIQRTQQEDSAVYLCASSTRALAGSYEQYFGPGTRLTVT.

This chain joins TRBV2 and TRBJ2-7; 8 bases agree with TRBD2. Unmatched junction bases numbered 6, after V lost 5 bases and J lost 0 bases. Per germline, CDR1 SNHLY and CDR2 FYNNEI. The CDR3 loop spans 15 amino acids. CDR3 region: CASSREGRDSYEQYF. DNA for the CDR3: TGTGCCAGCAGTCGGGAGGGCAGGGACTCCTACGAGCAGTACTTC.

J is TRBJ2-7 and V is TRBV20-1, with D possibly matching TRBD2 (5 bases). This CDR3 is 13 amino acids long. The germline V gene has CDR1 DFQATT and CDR2 SNEGSKA (reference sequence). V shed 0 bases and J shed 2 bases, with 8 bases lying between them. The CDR3 sequence: CSARDRETYEQYF. The CDR3 DNA follows: TGCAGTGCTAGAGATCGGGAAACCTACGAGCAGTACTTC.

The J gene is TRBJ1-1, the V gene TRBV10-3; D perhaps matches TRBD1 (5 bases). The CDR3 sequence is 14 residues long. V was clipped by 0 bases and J by 11 bases, with 16 bases between them. Looked up from germline, CDR1 is ENHRY and CDR2 is SYGVKD. The CDR3 here is CAISESSAVQAAFF. CDR3 nucleotides: TGTGCCATCAGTGAGTCATCGGCGGTACAGGCGGCTTTCTTT.

This clonotype came up a few times. The chain couples TRBV2 to TRBJ2-4, with D possibly called TRBD1 or TRBD2 (6 bases each). The J call is uncertain, as TRBJ2-5 better fits the DNA end. The CDR3 spans 19 residues. In germline, CDR1 is SNHLY, CDR2 FYNNEI. The CDR3 DNA reads TGTGCCAGCAGTGAGGAGGCCCCGGGGGCTGCTATCCGTAAAGAGACCCAGTACTTC. It specifies CASSEEAPGAAIRKETQYF.

V usage is TRBV6-1 and J usage is TRBJ1-1; TRBD1 aligns across 8 bases. Per the germline V gene, CDR1 is MNHNS and CDR2 is SASEGT. The V and J ends lost 5 bases and 3 bases, in that order; junction bases with no gene match: 14. The CDR3 runs 17 residues. CDR3 loop: CASSPTTGVVSDTEAFF. The CDR3 bases are TGTGCCAGCAGTCCTACGACAGGGGTGGTTTCCGACACTGAAGCTTTCTTT.

This clonotype has a single count. One end of the junction is discordant with germline, which a read error may explain. The genes are TRBV7-2 and TRBJ2-7; a possible D gene is TRBD2 (5 bases). Per the germline V gene, CDR1 is SGHTA and CDR2 is FQGNSA. The CDR3 is 15 residues long. CDR3 region: CASSAGVGSSYERYF. The CDR3, as DNA: TGTGCCAGCAGCGCCGGAGTAGGGAGCTCCTACGAGCGGTACTTC.

This clonotype was detected a few times. The chain uses TRBV3-1 and TRBJ1-5, with D possibly being TRBD1 (6 bases). The CDR3 contains 16 residues. V was trimmed by 4 bases and J by 6 bases, leaving 19 bases between them. CDR1 and CDR2 (germline): LGHDT, YNNKEL (reference sequence). This CDR3 is CASSPTTGWSGQPQHF. As DNA, the CDR3 is TGTGCCAGCAGCCCGACGACAGGTTGGTCGGGTCAGCCCCAGCATTTT.

This sequence joins TRBV20-1 and TRBJ1-4; a possible D gene is TRBD1 (6 bases). The germline gives CDR1 DFQATT, CDR2 SNEGSKA (reference sequence). The CDR3 length is 17 residues. Trimming pared 2 bases from V and 5 bases from J, leaving 21 bases between. The CDR3 DNA is TGCAGTGCTAGAAAATCGACAGGCACCCTTACGAATGAAAAACTGTTTTTT. This codes for CSARKSTGTLTNEKLFF.

There are a few counts of this clonotype. A read error may produce the germline difference seen at one junction end. V is TRBV20-1 and J is TRBJ1-1; D perhaps matches TRBD1 (5 bases). The CDR3 runs 11 residues. Germline V gives CDR1 DFQATT, CDR2 SNEGSKA (reference sequence). As DNA, the CDR3 is TGCAGTGCAAGAGGAGGGACCAAAGCTTTCTTT. Protein product: CSARGGTKAFF.

V gene TRBV7-2 combines with J gene TRBJ2-2, with 9 bases matching TRBD2. The CDR3 sequence is 16 residues long. The V segment lost 5 bases and the J segment 5 bases; nucleotides outside the gene matches: 9. The germline gives CDR1 SGHTA, CDR2 FQGNSA. The CDR3 region has the DNA TGTGCCAGCAGCCCGTTTAGCGGGAGAAGTACCGGGGAGCTGTTTTTT. Translation gives CASSPFSGRSTGELFF.

The rearrangement joins TRBV6-6 to TRBJ1-2; a weak D match, TRBD1 (6 bases). Trimming cost V 8 bases and J 6 bases, with 16 bases left between them. The CDR3 length is 13 residues. Germline V gene sequence: CDR1 MNHNY, CDR2 SVGAGI (reference sequence). CDR3 protein: CASRPGGGDGYTF. CDR3 coding DNA: TGTGCCAGCCGCCCTGGGGGCGGCGATGGCTACACCTTC.

This clonotype was observed a handful of times. The rearrangement joins TRBV2 to TRBJ1-1, with 8 bases aligning to TRBD1. The CDR3 loop spans 11 amino acids. The junction had 3 bases not matched to a gene; V was cut back by 10 bases and J by 5 bases. Germline V gene sequence: CDR1 SNHLY, CDR2 FYNNEI. For the CDR3, the DNA is TGTGCCACCACAGGGGGGACTGAAGCTTTCTTT. Residues: CATTGGTEAFF.

This clonotype has a handful of counts. This chain connects TRBV12-3 or TRBV12-4 to TRBJ1-2; tentative D call: TRBD1 (5 bases). The CDR3 extends over 14 amino acids. V gave up 5 bases and J gave up 2 bases, with 12 bases separating them. CDR3: CASSPDSRNYGYTF. For the CDR3, the DNA is TGTGCCAGCAGTCCCGACAGCCGGAACTATGGCTACACCTTC.

This clonotype occurred many times. The chain joins TRBV29-1 to TRBJ2-1; D unclear. The length of the CDR3 is 13 residues. Germline V lookup: CDR1 SQVTM, CDR2 ANQGSEA. V dropped 8 bases and J dropped 0 bases, with 11 bases sitting between them. CDR3 sequence reads: CSTTSSSYNEQFF. The CDR3 coding sequence is TGCAGCACTACCTCGAGCTCCTACAATGAGCAGTTCTTC.

The chain combines TRBV27 with TRBJ2-5; 7 bases fit TRBD1. This CDR3 has 15 amino acids. Germline CDR1 MNHEY, CDR2 SMNVEV (reference sequence). J lost 5 bases, V lost 5 bases, and 11 bases had no gene match. Here the CDR3 reads CASSPGTAVSETQYF. The CDR3, as DNA: TGTGCCAGCAGTCCCGGGACAGCAGTGAGCGAGACCCAGTACTTC.